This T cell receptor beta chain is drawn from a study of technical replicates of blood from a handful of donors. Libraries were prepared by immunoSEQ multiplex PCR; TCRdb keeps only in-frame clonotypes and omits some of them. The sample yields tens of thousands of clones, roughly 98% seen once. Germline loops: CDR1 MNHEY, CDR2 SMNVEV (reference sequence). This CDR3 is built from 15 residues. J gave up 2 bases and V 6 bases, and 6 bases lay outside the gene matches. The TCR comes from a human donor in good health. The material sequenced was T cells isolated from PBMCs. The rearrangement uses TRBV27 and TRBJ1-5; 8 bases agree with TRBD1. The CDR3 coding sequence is TGTGCCAGCAGGCTACAGGGGGATGGCAATCAGCCCCAGCATTTT. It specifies CASRLQGDGNQPQHF.